The entry below gives a single T cell receptor (beta chain) sequence along with its context. Sequenced by immunoSEQ multiplex PCR; TCRdb stores in-frame clones only, minus some. The sample lists around 750,000 clones, around 67% seen once, with less than 2% in the top ten. This record comes from a study of shared clonotypes between healthy human individuals. Trimming took off 1 base at V and 6 bases at J, with 10 bases between the two ends. Germline loops: CDR1 SGHRS, CDR2 YFSETQ. The CDR3 has 14 residues. Sequencing input: memory CD4+ T cells sorted from blood. Subset meaning: CD45RA-negative fraction. The sequence derives from a woman aged 25 to 45 in good health. This sequence joins TRBV5-1 and TRBJ1-4, with a possible D match to TRBD1 (5 bases). CDR3 residues: CASSLNMGDEKLFF. The CDR3 DNA is TGCGCCAGCAGCTTGAACATGGGGGATGAAAAACTGTTTTTT.